This TCR beta chain was sequenced in a study of T cell clonotyping in hematopoietic cell transplantation. Findings of the study overall: Recipient TCR diversity dropped after transplant; expanded clonotypes rose from day 30 to 180. Few recipient clonotypes overlapped donors; over 97% were de novo at given depth. Without cell sorting, CD4 versus CD8 contributions remain unresolved.

Sequencing used immunoSEQ multiplex PCR; TCRdb keeps in-frame clones, though not all of them. The table includes approximately 7,500 clones, about 91% detected once. The CDR3 spans 14 residues. Trimming stripped 7 bases from V and 2 bases from J, with 14 bases between. CDR1 and CDR2 (germline): SNHLY, FYNNEI. In its sample, this clone was seen a few times. The antigen is undetermined. Blood collection times were about day -28 and days 30, 100, 180 posttransplant. The sequence came from a male patient younger than 35 who had an allogeneic stem cell transplant from a related donor, so the T cells may come from the graft donor. Some clones in this sample may be carry-over from other donors' samples. The chain combines TRBV2 with TRBJ1-1; D unclear. The source was PBMCs, collected 100 days after allogeneic stem cell transplant. The CDR3 DNA follows: TGTGCCAGCACGCCAAACAGCCTAAACACTGAAGCTTTCTTT. As protein: CASTPNSLNTEAFF. Combining the CDR3 with reference TRBV2 and TRBJ1-1 gives the whole variable domain EPEVTQTPSHQVTQMGQEVILRCVPISNHLYFYWYRQILGQKVEFLVSFYNNEISEKSEIFDDQFSVERPDGSNFTLKIRSTKLEDSAMYFCASTPNSLNTEAFFGQGTRLTVV.